The 27 T cell receptor beta chains reported below all come from one sample, sequenced in a study of breast tumors, draining lymph nodes, adjacent tissues. Samples came from axillary lymph nodes draining the breast cancer. TCRdb processed the multiplex PCR reads anew with MiXCR; each CDR3 protein has one entry. The table has around 140,000 distinct CDR3 sequences, around 24% seen once. The sample taken for sequencing was axillary lymph node tissue. Receptors originate from a female donor with breast cancer. Some clones in this sample may be carry-over from other donors' samples.

There are many counts of this clonotype. The V call is TRBV20-1, the J call TRBJ2-3; 9 bases fit TRBD2. Germline CDR1 reads DFQATT; CDR2 reads SNEGSKA (reference sequence). Trimming at V came to 3 bases and at J to 4 bases, leaving 11 bases not matched to a gene. The CDR3 is 16 residues long. The CDR3 is CSASIRLAGNADTQYF. Written as DNA, the CDR3 is TGCAGTGCTAGCATTAGGCTAGCGGGAAATGCAGATACGCAGTATTTT.

The rearrangement links TRBV9 to TRBJ1-1; D is unresolved. The ends were cut back, 6 bases at V and 1 base at J, with 7 bases in the middle. The CDR3 is 12 residues long. Germline values: CDR1 SGDLS, CDR2 YYNGEE. CDR3 DNA: TGTGCCAGCACGGCCACGAACACTGAAGCTTTCTTT. Protein product: CASTATNTEAFF. Drawing the rest from reference TRBV9 and TRBJ1-1, the complete variable domain is DSGVTQTPKHLITATGQRVTLRCSPRSGDLSVYWYQQSLDQGLQFLIQYYNGEERAKGNILERFSAQQFPDLHSELNLSSLELGDSALYFCASTATNTEAFFGQGTRLTVV.

Many counts were recorded for this clonotype. J is TRBJ2-2 and V is TRBV7-3; a possible D gene is TRBD2 (6 bases). The germline V and J ends were trimmed by 3 bases and 0 bases, with 8 bases remaining between them. This CDR3 contains 15 residues. Germline V CDR1 and CDR2: SGHTA, FQGTGA. CDR3 residues: CASSLGRTNTGELFF. CDR3 DNA sequence: TGTGCCAGCAGCTTGGGGAGGACGAACACCGGGGAGCTGTTTTTT.

The CDR3 region has the DNA TGTGCCAGCAGCTTGGACAGGGGGCTGTTTGAGACCCAGTACTTC. Translation: CASSLDRGLFETQYF. The rearrangement links TRBV5-4 to TRBJ2-5, with 9 bases identical to TRBD1. CDR3 size: 15 residues. From germline, CDR1 is SGHNT and CDR2 YYREEE (reference sequence). V shed 0 bases and J 5 bases; nucleotides not matched to a gene: 5.

This clonotype was found many times. V gene TRBV6-2 or TRBV6-3 combines with J gene TRBJ2-7; 13 nucleotides agree with TRBD2. From germline, CDR1 is MNHEY and CDR2 SVGEGT. V was pared by 6 bases and J by 10 bases, with 9 bases of the junction left unmatched. The length of the CDR3 is 14 residues. The CDR3 DNA is TGTGCCAGCAGCGCCGGACTAGCGGGAGTTGAACAGTACTTC. Protein product: CASSAGLAGVEQYF.

About this clonotype itself: A read error may explain this, as a much larger clone is one base away. This chain connects TRBV6-5 to TRBJ1-4, with a possible D match to TRBD1 (6 bases). The germline V gene has CDR1 MNHEY and CDR2 SVGAGI. CDR3 size: 13 residues. The DNA for the CDR3 is TGTGCCAGCAGAGGGACAAAGAAGGAAAAACTGCTTTTT. This gives the protein CASRGTKKEKLLF.

This clonotype showed up many times. This chain links TRBV29-1 with TRBJ2-5; D gene unclear. The germline V and J ends were trimmed by 4 bases and 2 bases, with 8 bases remaining between them. CDR1 is SQVTM, CDR2 ANQGSEA, per germline. CDR3 size: 12 residues. The chain's CDR3 is CSVANAQETQYF. In nucleotides, the CDR3 is TGCAGCGTTGCCAACGCGCAAGAGACCCAGTACTTC. Supplemented by reference TRBV29-1 and TRBJ2-5, the full variable domain reads SAVISQKPSRDICQRGTSLTIQCQVDSQVTMMFWYRQQPGQSLTLIATANQGSEATYESGFVIDKFPISRPNLTFSTLTVSNMSPEDSSIYLCSVANAQETQYFGPGTRLLVL.

This clonotype was detected many times. This rearrangement joins TRBV7-9 to TRBJ2-3, with 7 bases that match TRBD1. CDR1 is SEHNR and CDR2 is FQNEAQ in the germline V gene (reference sequence). J was trimmed by 1 base and V by 4 bases; bases with no gene match: 2. The CDR3 consists of 14 residues. CDR3 region: CASSWGQRTDTQYF. CDR3 in DNA: TGTGCCAGCAGCTGGGGACAGCGCACAGATACGCAGTATTTT.

In this sample, this clonotype turned up many times. The V and J genes are TRBV6-1 and TRBJ2-3; the D is unclear. This CDR3 region has 15 residues. V lost 6 bases and J lost 6, with 19 bases in between. Looked up from germline, CDR1 is MNHNS and CDR2 is SASEGT. The CDR3 DNA sequence: TGTGCCAGCAGCATGACGCGCCCCTCGTTGGATACGCAGTATTTT. Amino acids: CASSMTRPSLDTQYF.

This clonotype was seen many times. The chain uses TRBV6-5 and TRBJ2-7; TRBD1 agrees at 10 bases. Germline CDR1 is MNHEY and CDR2 is SVGAGI. The CDR3 loop spans 15 amino acids. The V segment lost 6 bases and the J segment 5 bases; nucleotides outside the gene matches: 10. CDR3 coding DNA: TGTGCCAGCAGATCCCCGGGACAGGGGATCGACGAGCAGTACTTC. This translates into CASRSPGQGIDEQYF.

This clonotype has at least ten counts. This rearrangement joins TRBV19 to TRBJ2-3, with 10 bases fitting TRBD2. From germline, CDR1 is LNHDA and CDR2 SQIVND (reference sequence). With 9 bases clipped from V and 6 bases from J, the junction kept 15 bases outside the gene matches. CDR3 length: 16 residues. The CDR3 DNA is TGTGCCAGCTCGGGACTAGCGAGGTTAAGTGGCGATACGCAGTATTTT. Translated, it gives CASSGLARLSGDTQYF.

J is TRBJ2-7 and V is TRBV30; TRBD1 matches 7 bases. In germline, CDR1 is GTSNPN, CDR2 SVGIG (reference sequence). After removal of 0 bases from V and 0 bases from J, the junction contained 2 bases not matched to a gene. This CDR3 region has 14 residues. CDR3 in amino acids: CAWSVGDSSYEQYF. Written as DNA, the CDR3 is TGTGCCTGGAGTGTCGGGGACAGCTCCTACGAGCAGTACTTC. Full variable domain (remainder filled in from reference TRBV30 and TRBJ2-7): SQTIHQWPATLVQPVGSPLSLECTVEGTSNPNLYWYRQAAGRGLQLLFYSVGIGQISSEVPQNLSASRPQDRQFILSSKKLLLSDSGFYLCAWSVGDSSYEQYFGPGTRLTVT.

This clonotype appeared many times. The chain employs TRBV20-1 and TRBJ1-2; D possibly corresponds to TRBD1 (5 bases). The V gene lost 0 bases and the J gene lost 8 bases, with 13 bases spanning the gap. The germline CDR1 and CDR2 sequences are DFQATT and SNEGSKA (reference sequence). The CDR3 contains 13 residues. Here the CDR3 reads CSARDTAGWGYTF. Written as DNA, the CDR3 is TGCAGTGCTAGAGATACAGCAGGGTGGGGCTACACCTTC.

The V and J genes are TRBV20-1 and TRBJ2-1; TRBD2 aligns across 12 bases. The CDR3 is 16 amino acids. The V and J ends lost 6 bases and 0 bases, in that order; junction bases with no gene match: 6. CDR1 and CDR2 from the germline V gene are DFQATT and SNEGSKA (reference sequence). The CDR3 region is CSAGLAGQNSYNEQFF. The CDR3 coding sequence is TGCAGTGCCGGACTAGCGGGACAGAACTCCTACAATGAGCAGTTCTTC.

This clonotype was seen many times. The rearrangement joins TRBV5-1 to TRBJ2-1, with D uncertain. V shed 5 bases and J shed 5 bases, with 14 bases lying between them. This CDR3 has 14 amino acids. Germline V gene lookup returns CDR1 SGHRS and CDR2 YFSETQ. The CDR3 nucleotides read TGCGCCAGCAGTGTGCCAGGTGGGAACAATGAGCAGTTCTTC. Amino acids: CASSVPGGNNEQFF.

This clonotype was seen a handful of times. The CDR3 here is CAWSVRAGTGNTIYF. Written as DNA, the CDR3 is TGTGCCTGGAGTGTAAGGGCAGGGACTGGAAACACCATATATTTT. V is TRBV30 and J is TRBJ1-3; D is perhaps TRBD1 (5 bases). There are 15 residues in the CDR3. Germline V CDR1 and CDR2: GTSNPN, SVGIG (reference sequence). V lost 0 bases and J 2 bases, leaving 11 bases between the germline ends.

This clonotype was observed at least ten times. J is TRBJ2-3 and V is TRBV12-3 or TRBV12-4, with TRBD1 identical over 9 bases. The length of the CDR3 is 15 residues. Trimming removed 8 bases from V and 2 bases from J; junction bases left unmatched: 8. The CDR3 region has the DNA TGTGCCAGCTCGCCGGGACAGGGCTACACAGATACGCAGTATTTT. It yields the protein CASSPGQGYTDTQYF.

This clonotype was counted only a few times. The chain uses TRBV3-1 and TRBJ2-1; D unclear. The germline V gene has CDR1 LGHDT and CDR2 YNNKEL (reference sequence). The V end was cut by 1 base, the J end by 2 bases, with 12 bases between. The CDR3 loop spans 16 amino acids. CDR3 nucleotide sequence: TGTGCCAGCAGCCAAGGTGTTCGGGCCCCCTACAATGAGCAGTTCTTC. This encodes CASSQGVRAPYNEQFF.

Worth noting for this clonotype: Possible read error: a much larger clone is one base away. The chain recombines TRBV12-3 or TRBV12-4 with TRBJ1-3; D is uncertain. V lost 3 bases and J 0 bases, leaving 12 bases between the germline ends. CDR3 length equals 16 residues. CDR3 in amino acids: CASSFWEESSGNTIYF. The DNA of the CDR3 is TGTGCCAGCAGTTTTTGGGAGGAGAGCTCTGGAAACACCATATATTTT.

Ten or more counts support this clonotype. This sequence joins TRBV20-1 and TRBJ2-7, with 15 nucleotides matching TRBD2. J lost 7 bases, V lost 0 bases, and 7 bases had no gene match. There are 16 residues in the CDR3. CDR1 is DFQATT and CDR2 is SNEGSKA in the germline V gene (reference sequence). CDR3 in DNA: TGCAGTGCTAGAGATGGACTAGCGGGAGGGTGGGAAGAGCAGTACTTC. Amino acid sequence: CSARDGLAGGWEEQYF.

On this clonotype: Germline is not matched at one junction end, which may reflect a read error. The chain carries TRBV28 and TRBJ1-4; a weak D match, TRBD1 (5 bases). The germline CDR1 and CDR2 sequences are MDHEN and SYDVKM. CDR3 length equals 15 residues. CDR3 sequence reads: CASTGRMGGTEELFF. The CDR3 DNA follows: TGTGCCAGCACTGGGCGCATGGGGGGGACTGAAGAACTGTTTTTT.

CDR3 region: CASSFSGRNQETQYF. CDR3 DNA sequence: TGTGCCAGCAGTTTTTCGGGACGAAACCAAGAGACCCAGTACTTC. This chain connects TRBV28 to TRBJ2-5; D may correspond to TRBD1 or TRBD2 (5 bases each). CDR1 is MDHEN, CDR2 SYDVKM, per germline. V gave up 3 bases and J gave up 0 bases, with 11 bases separating them. The CDR3 extends over 15 amino acids.

The table lists this clonotype with a few counts. The CDR3 loop is CASSWQDATNEKLFF. CDR3 sequence (DNA): TGTGCCAGCAGTTGGCAGGATGCAACTAATGAAAAACTGTTTTTT. The chain is built from TRBV28 and TRBJ1-4; no definite D call. Germline V gives CDR1 MDHEN, CDR2 SYDVKM. The V end was cut by 4 bases, the J end by 0 bases, with 9 bases between. The CDR3 sequence is 15 residues long.

This clonotype showed up many times. V gene TRBV10-1 combines with J gene TRBJ2-1; D is unclear. The CDR3 has 13 residues. Germline V gene lookup returns CDR1 WNHNN and CDR2 SYGVQD (reference sequence). V was trimmed by 4 bases and J by 5 bases, leaving 9 bases between them. The CDR3 spells CASSALLHNEQFF. DNA for the CDR3: TGCGCCAGCAGTGCTCTGCTGCACAATGAGCAGTTCTTC.

Comment on this clonotype: A read error may be the cause here, since a much bigger clone is one base away. The genes are TRBV6-2 or TRBV6-3 and TRBJ2-3; TRBD1 is a possible D gene (5 bases). Trimming took 7 bases from V and 1 from J, leaving 12 bases between them. CDR1 and CDR2 (germline): MNHEY, SVGEGT. The CDR3 covers 14 residues. The CDR3 loop reads CASNAVGRTDTQYF. The CDR3, as DNA: TGTGCCAGCAACGCGGTGGGGCGCACAGATACGCAGTATTTT.

At least ten counts were recorded for this clonotype. This rearrangement joins TRBV20-1 to TRBJ2-7, with D uncertain. The CDR3 runs to 12 residues. Germline values: CDR1 DFQATT, CDR2 SNEGSKA (reference sequence). With 0 bases removed from V and 6 bases from J, the gap between germline ends came to 9 bases. CDR3 protein: CSARESTLEQYF. CDR3 coding DNA: TGCAGTGCTAGAGAATCGACACTCGAGCAGTACTTC.

Many counts were recorded for this clonotype. V is TRBV10-1 and J is TRBJ1-6; D is unresolved. The CDR3 contains 13 residues. The V end was cut by 4 bases, the J end by 14 bases, with 15 bases between. The germline V gene encodes CDR1 WNHNN and CDR2 SYGVQD (reference sequence). The CDR3 protein is CASSANGEFTLHF. DNA of the CDR3: TGCGCCAGCAGTGCCAACGGGGAATTCACCCTCCACTTT.